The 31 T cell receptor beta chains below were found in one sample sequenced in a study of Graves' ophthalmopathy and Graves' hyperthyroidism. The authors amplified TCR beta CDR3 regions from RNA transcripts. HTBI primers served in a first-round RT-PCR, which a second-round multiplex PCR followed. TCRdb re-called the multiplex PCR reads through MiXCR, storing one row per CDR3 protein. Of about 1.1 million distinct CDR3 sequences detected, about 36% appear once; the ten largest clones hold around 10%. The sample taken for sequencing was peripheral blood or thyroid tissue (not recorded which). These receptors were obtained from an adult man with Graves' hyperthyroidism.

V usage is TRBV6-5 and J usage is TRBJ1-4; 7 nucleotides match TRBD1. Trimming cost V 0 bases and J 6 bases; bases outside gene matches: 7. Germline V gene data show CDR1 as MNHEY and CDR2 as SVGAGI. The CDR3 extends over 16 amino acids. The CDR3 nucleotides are TGTGCCAGCAGTTACTCGCCAGACAGGGTTGATGAAAAACTGTTTTTT. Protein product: CASSYSPDRVDEKLFF.

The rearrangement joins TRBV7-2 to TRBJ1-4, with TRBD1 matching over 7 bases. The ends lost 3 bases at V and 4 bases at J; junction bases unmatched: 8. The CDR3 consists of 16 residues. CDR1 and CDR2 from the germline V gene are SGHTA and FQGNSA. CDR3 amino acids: CASSLGQGGNNEKLFF. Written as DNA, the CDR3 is TGTGCCAGCAGCTTGGGGCAGGGGGGAAATAATGAAAAACTGTTTTTT.

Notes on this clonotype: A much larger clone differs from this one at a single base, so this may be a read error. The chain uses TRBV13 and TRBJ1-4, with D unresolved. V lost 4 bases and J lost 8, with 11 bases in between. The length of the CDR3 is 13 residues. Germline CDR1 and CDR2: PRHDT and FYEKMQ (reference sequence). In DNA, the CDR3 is TGTGCCAGCAGCTCCGGGAACCCGGAAAAACTGTTTTTT. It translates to CASSSGNPEKLFF.

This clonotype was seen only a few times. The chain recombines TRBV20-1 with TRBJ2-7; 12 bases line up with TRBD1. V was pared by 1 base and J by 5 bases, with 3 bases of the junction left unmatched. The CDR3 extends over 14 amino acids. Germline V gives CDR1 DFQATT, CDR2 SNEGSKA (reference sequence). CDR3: CSARVGQGAHEQYF. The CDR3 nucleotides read TGCAGTGCTAGAGTGGGACAGGGGGCCCACGAGCAGTACTTC.

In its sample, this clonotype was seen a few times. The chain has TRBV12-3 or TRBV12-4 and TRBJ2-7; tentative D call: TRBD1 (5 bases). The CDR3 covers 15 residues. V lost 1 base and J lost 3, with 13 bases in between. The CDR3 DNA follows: TGTGCCAGCAGTTTAGAGCCGCGACAGATCTACGAGCAGTACTTC. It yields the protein CASSLEPRQIYEQYF.

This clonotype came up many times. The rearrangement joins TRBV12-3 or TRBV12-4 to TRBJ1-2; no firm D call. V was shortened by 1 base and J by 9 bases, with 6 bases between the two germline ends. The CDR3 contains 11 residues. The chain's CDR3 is CASSLGSSYTF. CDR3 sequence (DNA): TGTGCCAGCAGTTTAGGAAGCAGCTACACCTTC.

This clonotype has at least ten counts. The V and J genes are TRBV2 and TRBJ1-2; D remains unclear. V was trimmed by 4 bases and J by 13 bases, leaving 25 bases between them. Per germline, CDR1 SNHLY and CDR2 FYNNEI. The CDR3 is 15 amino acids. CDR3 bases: TGTGCCAGCAGTGTCGGGAAACATGGGAGCACGGGAGGCACCTTC. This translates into CASSVGKHGSTGGTF. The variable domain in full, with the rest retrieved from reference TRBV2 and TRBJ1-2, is EPEVTQTPSHQVTQMGQEVILRCVPISNHLYFYWYRQILGQKVEFLVSFYNNEISEKSEIFDDQFSVERPDGSNFTLKIRSTKLEDSAMYFCASSVGKHGSTGGTFGSGTRLTVV.

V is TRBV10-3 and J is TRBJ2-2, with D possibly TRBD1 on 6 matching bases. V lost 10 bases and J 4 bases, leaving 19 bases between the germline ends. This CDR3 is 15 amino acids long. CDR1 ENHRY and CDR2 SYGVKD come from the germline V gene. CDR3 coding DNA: TGTGCCACATATCCCGGGACAATCAGCACCGGGGAGCTGTTTTTT. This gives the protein CATYPGTISTGELFF.

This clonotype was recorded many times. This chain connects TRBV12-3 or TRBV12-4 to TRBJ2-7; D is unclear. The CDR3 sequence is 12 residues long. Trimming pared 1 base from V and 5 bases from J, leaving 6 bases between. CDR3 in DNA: TGTGCCAGCAGTTTAGGAGCAAACGAGCAGTACTTC. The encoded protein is CASSLGANEQYF.

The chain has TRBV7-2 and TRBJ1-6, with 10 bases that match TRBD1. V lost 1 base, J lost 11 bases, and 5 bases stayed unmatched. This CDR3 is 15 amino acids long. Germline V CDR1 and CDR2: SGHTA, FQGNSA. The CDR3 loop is CASSLDLGQGTPLHF. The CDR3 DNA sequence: TGTGCCAGCAGCTTAGACCTGGGACAGGGGACACCCCTCCACTTT.

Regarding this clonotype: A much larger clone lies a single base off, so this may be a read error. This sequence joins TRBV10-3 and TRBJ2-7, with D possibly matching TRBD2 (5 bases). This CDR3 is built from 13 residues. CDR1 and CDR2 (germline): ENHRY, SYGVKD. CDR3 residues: CATKDSIAYEHYF. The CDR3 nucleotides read TGTGCCACCAAGGACTCCATCGCCTACGAGCATTACTTC.

Here the CDR3 reads CASSLEGRLHF. The CDR3 DNA sequence: TGTGCCAGCAGCTTGGAGGGACGGCTCCACTTT. The rearrangement uses TRBV5-4 and TRBJ1-6, with D maybe TRBD1 (5 bases). The V gene's germline CDR1 is SGHNT and CDR2 YYREEE (reference sequence). CDR3 length equals 11 residues. Trimming removed 0 bases at V and 16 bases at J, with 8 bases between.

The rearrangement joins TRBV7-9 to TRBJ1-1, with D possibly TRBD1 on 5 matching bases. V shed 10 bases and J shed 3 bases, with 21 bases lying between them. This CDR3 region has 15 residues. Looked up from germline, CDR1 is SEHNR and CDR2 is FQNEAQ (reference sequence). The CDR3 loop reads CATRTAAGRDTEAFF. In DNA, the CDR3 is TGTGCCACCCGAACAGCGGCAGGGAGGGACACTGAAGCTTTCTTT.

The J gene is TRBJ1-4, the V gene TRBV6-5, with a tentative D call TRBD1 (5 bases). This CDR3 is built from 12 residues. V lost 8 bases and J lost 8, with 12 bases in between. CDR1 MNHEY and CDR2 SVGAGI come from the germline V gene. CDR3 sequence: CASGDSWEKLFF. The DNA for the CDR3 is TGTGCCAGCGGCGACAGTTGGGAAAAACTGTTTTTT.

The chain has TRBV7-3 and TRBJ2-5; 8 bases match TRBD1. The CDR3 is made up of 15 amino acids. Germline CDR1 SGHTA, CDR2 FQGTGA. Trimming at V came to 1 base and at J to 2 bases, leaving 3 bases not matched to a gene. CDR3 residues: CASSLRQGWQETQYF. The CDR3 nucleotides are TGTGCCAGCAGCTTAAGACAGGGGTGGCAAGAGACCCAGTACTTC.

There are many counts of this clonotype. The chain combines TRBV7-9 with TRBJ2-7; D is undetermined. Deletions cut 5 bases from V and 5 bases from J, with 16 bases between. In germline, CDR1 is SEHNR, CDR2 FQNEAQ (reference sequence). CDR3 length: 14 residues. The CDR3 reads CASSPSWPAHEQYF. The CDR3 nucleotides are TGTGCCAGCAGCCCAAGTTGGCCAGCGCACGAGCAGTACTTC.

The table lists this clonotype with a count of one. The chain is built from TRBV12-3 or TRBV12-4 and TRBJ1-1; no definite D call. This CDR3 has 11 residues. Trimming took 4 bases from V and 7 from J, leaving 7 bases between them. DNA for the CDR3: TGTGCCAGCAGTTGGGCCGGTGAAGCTTTCTTT. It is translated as CASSWAGEAFF.

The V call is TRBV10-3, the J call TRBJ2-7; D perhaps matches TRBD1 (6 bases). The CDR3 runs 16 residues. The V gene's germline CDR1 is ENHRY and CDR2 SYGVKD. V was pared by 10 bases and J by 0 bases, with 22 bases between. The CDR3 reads CASLKAGTQSSYEQYF. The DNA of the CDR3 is TGTGCCAGTCTTAAGGCCGGGACACAGAGCTCCTACGAGCAGTACTTC.

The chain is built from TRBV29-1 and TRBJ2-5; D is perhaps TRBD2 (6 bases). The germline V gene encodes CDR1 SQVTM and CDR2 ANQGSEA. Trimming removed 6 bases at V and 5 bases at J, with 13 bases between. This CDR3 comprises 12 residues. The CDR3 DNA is TGCAGCGTAGGCGGGATGAGGGAGACCCAGTACTTC. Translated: CSVGGMRETQYF.

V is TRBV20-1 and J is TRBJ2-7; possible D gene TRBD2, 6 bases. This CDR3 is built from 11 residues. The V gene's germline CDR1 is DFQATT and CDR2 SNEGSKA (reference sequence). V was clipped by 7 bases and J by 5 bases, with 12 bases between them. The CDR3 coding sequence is TGCAGTGTGCGGGGTGAAAACGAGCAGTACTTC. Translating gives CSVRGENEQYF.

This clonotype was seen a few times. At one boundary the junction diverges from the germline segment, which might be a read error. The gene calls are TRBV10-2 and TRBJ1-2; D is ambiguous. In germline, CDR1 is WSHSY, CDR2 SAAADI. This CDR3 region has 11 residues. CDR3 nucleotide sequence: TGTGCCAGCAGGCGCGCAGATGGCTACACCTTC. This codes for CASRRADGYTF.

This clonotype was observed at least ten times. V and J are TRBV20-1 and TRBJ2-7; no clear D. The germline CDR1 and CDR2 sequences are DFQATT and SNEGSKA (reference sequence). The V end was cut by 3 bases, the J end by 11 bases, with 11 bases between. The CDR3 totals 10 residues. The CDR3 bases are TGCAGTGCTAGTGACATCTGGGAGTACTTC. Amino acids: CSASDIWEYF.

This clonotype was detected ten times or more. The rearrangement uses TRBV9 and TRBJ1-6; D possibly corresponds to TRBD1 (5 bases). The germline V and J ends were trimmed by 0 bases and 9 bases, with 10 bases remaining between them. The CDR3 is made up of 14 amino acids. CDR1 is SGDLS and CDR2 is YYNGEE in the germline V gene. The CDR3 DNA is TGTGCCAGCAGCGTAGGTCAGGGTAGTTCACCCCTCCACTTT. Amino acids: CASSVGQGSSPLHF.

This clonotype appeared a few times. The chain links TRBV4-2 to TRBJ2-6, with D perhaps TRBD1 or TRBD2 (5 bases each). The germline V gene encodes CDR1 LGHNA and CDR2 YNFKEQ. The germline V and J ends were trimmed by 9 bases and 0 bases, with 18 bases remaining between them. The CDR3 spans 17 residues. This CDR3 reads CASKPPGRNSGANVLTF. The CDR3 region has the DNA TGTGCCAGTAAACCACCGGGACGGAACTCTGGGGCCAACGTCCTGACTTTC.

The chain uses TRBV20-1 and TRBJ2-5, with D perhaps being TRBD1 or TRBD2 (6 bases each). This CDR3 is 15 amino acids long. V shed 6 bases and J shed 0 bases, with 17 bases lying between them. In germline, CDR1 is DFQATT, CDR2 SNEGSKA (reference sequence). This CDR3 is CSASMGGPYQETQYF. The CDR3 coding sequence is TGCAGTGCCAGCATGGGGGGCCCATACCAAGAGACCCAGTACTTC.

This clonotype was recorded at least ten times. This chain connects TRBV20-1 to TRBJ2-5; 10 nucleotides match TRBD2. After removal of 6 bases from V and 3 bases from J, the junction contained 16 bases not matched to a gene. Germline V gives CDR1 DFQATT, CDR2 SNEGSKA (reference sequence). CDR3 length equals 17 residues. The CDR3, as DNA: TGCAGTGCCGCCGGGACTAGCGTTAGAGGGGGGAAAGAGACCCAGTACTTC. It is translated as CSAAGTSVRGGKETQYF.

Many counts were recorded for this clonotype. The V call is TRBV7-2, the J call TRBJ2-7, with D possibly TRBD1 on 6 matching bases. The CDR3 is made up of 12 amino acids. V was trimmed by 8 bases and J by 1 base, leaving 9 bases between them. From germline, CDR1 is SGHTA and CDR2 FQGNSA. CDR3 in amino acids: CASQGTSYEQYF. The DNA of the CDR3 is TGTGCCAGCCAGGGGACATCCTACGAGCAGTACTTC.

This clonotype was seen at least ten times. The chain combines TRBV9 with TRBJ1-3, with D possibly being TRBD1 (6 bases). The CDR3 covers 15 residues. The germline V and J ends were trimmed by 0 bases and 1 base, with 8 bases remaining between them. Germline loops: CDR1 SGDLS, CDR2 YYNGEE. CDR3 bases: TGTGCCAGCAGCGTAGCGGACAGTTCTGGAAACACCATATATTTT. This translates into CASSVADSSGNTIYF. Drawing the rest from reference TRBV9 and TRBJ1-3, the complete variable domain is DSGVTQTPKHLITATGQRVTLRCSPRSGDLSVYWYQQSLDQGLQFLIQYYNGEERAKGNILERFSAQQFPDLHSELNLSSLELGDSALYFCASSVADSSGNTIYFGEGSWLTVV.

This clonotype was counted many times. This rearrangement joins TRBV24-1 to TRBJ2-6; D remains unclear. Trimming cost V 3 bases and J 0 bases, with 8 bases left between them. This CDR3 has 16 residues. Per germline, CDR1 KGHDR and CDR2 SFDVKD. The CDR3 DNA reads TGTGCCACCAGTGATGTGCCCGGCTCTGGGGCCAACGTCCTGACTTTC. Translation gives CATSDVPGSGANVLTF.

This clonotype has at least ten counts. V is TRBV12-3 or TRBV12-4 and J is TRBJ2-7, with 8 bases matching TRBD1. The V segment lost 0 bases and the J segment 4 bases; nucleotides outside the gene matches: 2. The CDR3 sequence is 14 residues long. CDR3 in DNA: TGTGCCAGCAGTTTAGCGGGACAGGCGTACGAGCAGTACTTC. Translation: CASSLAGQAYEQYF.

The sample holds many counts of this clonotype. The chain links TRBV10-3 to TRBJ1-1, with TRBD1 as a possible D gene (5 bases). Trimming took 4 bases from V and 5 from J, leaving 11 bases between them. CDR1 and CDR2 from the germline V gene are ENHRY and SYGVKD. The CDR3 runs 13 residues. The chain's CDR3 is CAISVGVKTEAFF. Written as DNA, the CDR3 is TGTGCCATCAGTGTAGGGGTTAAAACTGAAGCTTTCTTT.